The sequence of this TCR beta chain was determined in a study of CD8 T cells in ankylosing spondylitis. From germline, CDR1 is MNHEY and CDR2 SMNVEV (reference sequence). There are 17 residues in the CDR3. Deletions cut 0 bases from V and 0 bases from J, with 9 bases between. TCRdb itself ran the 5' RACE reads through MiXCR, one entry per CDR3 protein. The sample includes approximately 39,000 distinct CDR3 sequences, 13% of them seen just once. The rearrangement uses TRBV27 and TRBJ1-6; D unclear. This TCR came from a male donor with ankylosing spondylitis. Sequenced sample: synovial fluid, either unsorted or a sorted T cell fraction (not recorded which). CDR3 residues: CASSLSKISSYNSPLHF. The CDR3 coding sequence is TGTGCCAGCAGTTTATCGAAGATAAGCTCCTATAATTCACCCCTCCACTTT.